This is a list of T cell receptor beta chains from one sample in a study of T cells after yellow fever vaccination. TCRdb re-derived calls from the 5' RACE reads in MiXCR, one entry per CDR3 protein. Counted here are around 88,000 distinct CDR3 sequences, 13% occurring once; the ten biggest clones make up approximately 25%. Source: CD8+ T cells not binding an NS4B(214-222) dextramer, sorted from PBMCs, taken less than 25 days after the first yellow fever vaccination. All receptors come from a man aged 18 to 35 who received the YFV17D yellow fever vaccine. Both conserved end residues are part of each CDR3. A D gene is named only where the DNA matches it firmly. Clone size appears in some rows only: once, few, many, or a class for an expanded clone.

V gene	J gene	clone size	D gene	CDR3 protein	CDR3 DNA
TRBV11-2	TRBJ2-5	few	NA	CASSQGEVWWETQYF	TGTGCCAGCAGCCAGGGGGAGGTTTGGTGGGAGACCCAGTACTTC
TRBV7-8	TRBJ2-5	once	TRBD2	CASSLGLAGASNQETQYF	TGTGCCAGCAGCTTAGGTCTAGCGGGGGCCTCAAACCAAGAGACCCAGTACTTC
TRBV9	TRBJ2-5	NA	NA	CASTRDLQETQYF	TGTGCCAGCACTCGGGACTTACAAGAGACCCAGTACTTC
TRBV4-1	TRBJ1-1	NA	NA	CASSQGGRRGEAFF	TGCGCCAGCAGCCAGGGGGGGAGGAGGGGTGAAGCTTTCTTT
TRBV3-1	TRBJ1-2	NA	TRBD1	CASSHMTGGPHYGYTF	TGTGCCAGCAGCCATATGACAGGGGGTCCGCACTATGGCTACACCTTC
TRBV7-8	TRBJ2-2	few	NA	CASSSRTFPASSGELFF	TGTGCCAGCAGCTCCCGGACGTTCCCCGCGTCGAGCGGGGAGCTGTTTTTT
TRBV12-5	TRBJ2-7	few	TRBD2	CASGFPGGEERYEQYF	TGTGCTAGTGGTTTCCCCGGGGGGGAGGAGCGCTACGAGCAGTACTTC
TRBV7-7	TRBJ2-7	few	TRBD2	CASSPGTSGEYEQYF	TGTGCCAGCAGCCCCGGGACTAGCGGGGAATACGAGCAGTACTTC
TRBV6-5	TRBJ2-2	NA	NA	CASSLQNTGELFF	TGTGCCAGCAGTTTACAGAACACCGGGGAGCTGTTTTTT
TRBV29-1	TRBJ2-7	NA	TRBD1	CSVEDRTGPNEQYF	TGCAGCGTTGAAGACAGGACAGGACCCAACGAGCAGTACTTC
TRBV13	TRBJ2-2	NA	NA	CASSLGSTGELFF	TGTGCCAGCAGCTTAGGCAGCACCGGGGAGCTGTTTTTT
TRBV19	TRBJ1-6	few	NA	CASCPGAISYNSPLHF	TGTGCCAGTTGTCCGGGCGCGATCTCCTATAATTCACCCCTCCACTTT
TRBV6-2/TRBV6-3	TRBJ2-2	few	NA	CASSYDTGELFF	TGTGCCAGCAGTTATGACACCGGGGAGCTGTTTTTT
TRBV6-2/TRBV6-3	TRBJ1-2	NA	NA	CASSYGAAGVYGYTF	TGTGCCAGCAGTTACGGGGCGGCCGGAGTCTATGGCTACACCTTC
TRBV4-3	TRBJ2-1	few	NA	CASSQGVMGESSYNEQFF	TGCGCCAGCAGCCAAGGGGTGATGGGGGAAAGCTCCTACAATGAGCAGTTCTTC
TRBV3-1	TRBJ2-5	NA	NA	CASSQDLRVQETQYF	TGTGCCAGCAGCCAAGATCTAAGAGTACAAGAGACCCAGTACTTC
TRBV27	TRBJ2-7	few	NA	CASSPPVALAGEQYF	TGTGCCAGCAGCCCCCCCGTAGCTCTGGCGGGGGAGCAGTACTTC
TRBV6-1	TRBJ1-4	NA	NA	CASRAPGDGRGGLFF	TGTGCCAGCAGAGCCCCCGGGGACGGCCGGGGAGGACTGTTTTTT
TRBV20-1	TRBJ2-1	few	NA	CSVLHRGTPYNEQFF	TGCAGCGTTCTGCATCGGGGTACCCCTTACAATGAGCAGTTCTTC
TRBV12-3/TRBV12-4	TRBJ2-6	NA	NA	CASRSKVTGANVLTF	TGTGCCAGCAGATCCAAAGTAACTGGGGCCAACGTCCTGACTTTC
TRBV9	TRBJ2-1	few	NA	CASSVDSLAIYNEQFF	TGTGCCAGCAGCGTAGATTCACTCGCCATCTACAATGAGCAGTTCTTC
TRBV27	TRBJ2-1	few	TRBD2	CASSDGASGYNEQFF	TGTGCCAGCAGTGACGGGGCTAGCGGGTACAATGAGCAGTTCTTC
TRBV4-1	TRBJ2-7	few	NA	CASSQEWGLSYEQYF	TGCGCCAGCAGCCAAGAGTGGGGTTTATCCTACGAGCAGTACTTC
TRBV12-3/TRBV12-4	TRBJ2-1	many	NA	CASSVTVFDEQFF	TGTGCCAGCAGCGTCACGGTGTTTGATGAGCAGTTCTTC
TRBV6-1	TRBJ2-4	few	NA	CASSEGRVGAKNIQYF	TGTGCCAGCAGTGAAGGCAGGGTGGGAGCCAAAAACATTCAGTACTTC
TRBV6-5	TRBJ1-6	few	TRBD1	CASSYQGARSPLHF	TGTGCCAGCAGTTACCAGGGGGCGCGCTCACCCCTCCACTTT
TRBV7-9	TRBJ2-4	few	TRBD2	CASSSSGGPVGKNIQYF	TGTGCCAGCAGCTCTAGCGGGGGCCCCGTAGGCAAAAACATTCAGTACTTC
TRBV15	TRBJ2-3	once	NA	CATSRGRTDTQYF	TGTGCCACCAGCAGAGGCCGCACAGATACGCAGTATTTT
TRBV5-6	TRBJ1-2	NA	NA	CASSWGGYSDTF	TGTGCCAGCAGCTGGGGGGGCTACTCGGACACCTTC
TRBV24-1	TRBJ1-2	NA	NA	CATSVDRAYGYTF	TGTGCCACCAGTGTAGACAGAGCCTATGGCTACACCTTC
TRBV27	TRBJ2-7	NA	NA	CASSLRLGGTYEQYF	TGTGCCAGCAGTTTGAGGCTGGGCGGAACCTACGAGCAGTACTTC
TRBV11-3	TRBJ2-3	few	NA	CASSSRSGSTDTQYF	TGTGCCAGCAGCTCCCGGAGCGGGAGCACAGATACGCAGTATTTT
TRBV21-1	TRBJ1-1	NA	NA	CASSKLPEQGEAFF	TGTGCCAGCAGCAAATTGCCCGAACAGGGTGAAGCTTTCTTT
TRBV4-2	TRBJ2-1	NA	NA	CASSRLPSSYNEQFF	TGTGCCAGCAGCCGACTTCCGAGCTCCTACAATGAGCAGTTCTTC
TRBV20-1	TRBJ1-1	NA	NA	CSARDTRPTYRTMNTEAFF	TGCAGTGCTAGAGATACCCGACCCACCTACAGGACAATGAACACTGAAGCTTTCTTT
TRBV6-5	TRBJ2-3	NA	NA	CASSYSWQGGTDTQYF	TGTGCCAGCAGTTACTCGTGGCAGGGGGGCACGGATACGCAGTATTTT
TRBV6-5	TRBJ1-2	few	NA	CASSFARGVYGYTF	TGTGCCAGCAGTTTCGCACGCGGGGTCTATGGCTACACCTTC
TRBV27	TRBJ2-3	NA	NA	CASSFASTDTQYF	TGTGCCAGCAGTTTTGCTAGCACAGATACGCAGTATTTT
TRBV7-9	TRBJ2-7	few	TRBD2	CAASGVQSTYEQYF	TGTGCCGCTAGCGGGGTCCAATCCACCTACGAGCAGTACTTC
TRBV6-1	TRBJ2-5	medium-sized	TRBD1	CASSEATGGQETQYF	TGTGCCAGCAGTGAAGCGACAGGGGGCCAAGAGACCCAGTACTTC
TRBV13	TRBJ2-7	NA	TRBD2	CASSFSGERDEQYF	TGTGCCAGCAGCTTTAGCGGGGAAAGGGACGAGCAGTACTTC
TRBV2	TRBJ2-5	NA	NA	CASSEGRRLQETQYF	TGTGCCAGCAGTGAAGGACGGCGCCTACAAGAGACCCAGTACTTC